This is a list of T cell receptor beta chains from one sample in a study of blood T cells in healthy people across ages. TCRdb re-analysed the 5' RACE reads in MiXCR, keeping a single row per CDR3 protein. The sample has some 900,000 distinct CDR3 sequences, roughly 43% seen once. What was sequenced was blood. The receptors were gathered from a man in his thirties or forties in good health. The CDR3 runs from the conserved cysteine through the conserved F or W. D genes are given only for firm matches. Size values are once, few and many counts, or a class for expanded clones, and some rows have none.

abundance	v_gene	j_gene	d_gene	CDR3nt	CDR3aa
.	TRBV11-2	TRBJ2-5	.	TGTGCCAGCAGCCCACACCTGGAGGGTGGTAAGGTGACCCAGTACTTC	CASSPHLEGGKVTQYF
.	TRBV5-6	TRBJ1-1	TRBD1	TGTGCCAGCAGCTACGGGACAGGGGGTTGGAACACTGAAGCTTTCTTT	CASSYGTGGWNTEAFF
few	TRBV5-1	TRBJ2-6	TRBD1	TGCGCCAGCAGCATACAGGGGTTGAGCTCTGGGGCCAACGTCCTGACTTTC	CASSIQGLSSGANVLTF
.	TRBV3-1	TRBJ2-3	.	TGTACCAGCAGCCAAGATCCGGCAGATACGCAGTATTTT	CTSSQDPADTQYF
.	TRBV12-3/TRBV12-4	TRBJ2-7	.	TGTGCCAGCAGTCTACATGGGGCTGTTAGTTCCTACGAGCAGTACTTC	CASSLHGAVSSYEQYF
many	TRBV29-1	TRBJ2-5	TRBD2	TGCAGCGTTACTAGCGGGGGGGCTTTGGGAGAGACCCAGTACTTC	CSVTSGGALGETQYF
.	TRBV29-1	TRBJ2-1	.	TGCAGCGGTATATCAGATTACGAGCAGTTCTTC	CSGISDYEQFF
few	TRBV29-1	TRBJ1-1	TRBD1	TGCAGCGCCCTGGACAGGGCGAACACTGAAGCTTTCTTT	CSALDRANTEAFF
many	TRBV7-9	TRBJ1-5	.	TGTGCCAGCAGCTTAAGTGAAAGTCAGCCCCAGCATTTT	CASSLSESQPQHF
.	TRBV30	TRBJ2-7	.	TGTGCCTGGACAAGTCCGGCCAGGAGCTCCTACGAGCAGTACTTC	CAWTSPARSSYEQYF
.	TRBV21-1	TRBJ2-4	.	TGTGCCAGCAATCCAAGACAGGGATTCTATGAGGTAAAAAACATTCAGTACTTC	CASNPRQGFYEVKNIQYF
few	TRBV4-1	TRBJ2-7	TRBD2	TGCGCCAGCAGCCAAGTAAGGGGAGGGAGCTCCTACGAGCAGTACTTC	CASSQVRGGSSYEQYF
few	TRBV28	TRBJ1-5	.	TGTGCCAGCAGCCCCCCACGGGTGGGCAATCAGCCCCAGCATTTT	CASSPPRVGNQPQHF
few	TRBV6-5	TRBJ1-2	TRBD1	TGTGCCAGCAGTTACTTAGGGACAGGGGAGAGGGGGGGCTACACCTTC	CASSYLGTGERGGYTF
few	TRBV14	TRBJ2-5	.	TGTGCCAGCAGCCCTACGGACCCCTTACGGGGGACCCAGTACTTC	CASSPTDPLRGTQYF
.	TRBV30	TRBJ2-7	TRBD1	TGTGCCTGGAGTGGGGACAGGGTCTACGAGCAGTACTTC	CAWSGDRVYEQYF
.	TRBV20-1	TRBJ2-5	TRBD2	TGCAGTGCTCGTACGGTTAGCGGGGGGCGGGAGACCCAGTACTTC	CSARTVSGGRETQYF
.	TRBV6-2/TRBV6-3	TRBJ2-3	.	TGTGCCAGCAGTTACTCGAGACGGGCCCTCGCGGGAGATACGCAGTATTTT	CASSYSRRALAGDTQYF
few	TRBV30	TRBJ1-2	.	TGTGCCTGGACTGGACGGGAAGCTAACTATGGCTACACCTTC	CAWTGREANYGYTF
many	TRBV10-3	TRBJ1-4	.	TGTGCCATCAGAAGTCGGACAGAAGATGAAAAACTGTTTTTT	CAIRSRTEDEKLFF
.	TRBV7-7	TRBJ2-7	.	TGTGCTAGCAGCTTAGCTGAGGAGTCCTACGAGCAGTACTTC	CASSLAEESYEQYF
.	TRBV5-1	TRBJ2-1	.	TGCGCCAGCAGCTTGACAGGGCCATCTGGTGAGCAGTTCTTC	CASSLTGPSGEQFF
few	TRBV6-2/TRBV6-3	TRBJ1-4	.	TGTGCCAGCAGTTACTCGGCCGAGCGGACTTTCAATGAAAAACTGTTTTTT	CASSYSAERTFNEKLFF
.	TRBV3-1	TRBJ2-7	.	TGTGCCAGCAGCCAAGATATCCGGGGACCCTACGAGCAGTACTTC	CASSQDIRGPYEQYF
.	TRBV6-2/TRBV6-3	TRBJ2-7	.	TGTGCCAGCAACGACCTGTTCGGGGCAACGGGGAACGAGCAGTACTTC	CASNDLFGATGNEQYF
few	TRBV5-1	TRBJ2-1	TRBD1	TGCGCCAGCAGCCCATACCCGGGACAGTCCTACAATGAGCAGTTCTTC	CASSPYPGQSYNEQFF
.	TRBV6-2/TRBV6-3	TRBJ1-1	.	TGTGCCAGCAGGAGGGGGGACGGCTTCACTGAAGCTTTCTTT	CASRRGDGFTEAFF
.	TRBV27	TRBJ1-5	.	TGTGCCAGCAGTTCCCTGCCTTTCAATCAGCCCCAGCATTTT	CASSSLPFNQPQHF
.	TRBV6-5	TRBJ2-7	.	TGTGCCAGCAGTTACTCGGTAGGCCAGGGGAACGAGCAGTACTTC	CASSYSVGQGNEQYF
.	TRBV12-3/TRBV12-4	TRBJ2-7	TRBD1	TGTGCCAGCAGTCAAATCGGACAGGGTTACAACGAGCAGTACTTC	CASSQIGQGYNEQYF
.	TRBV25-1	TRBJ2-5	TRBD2	TGTGCCAGCAGTGAATCCCCTCCGCTAGCGGGGGGTCAAGAGACCCAGTACTTC	CASSESPPLAGGQETQYF
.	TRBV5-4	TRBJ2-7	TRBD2	TGTGCCAGCAGCTCGGAACGAGCGGGGGGTAATGAGCAGTACTTC	CASSSERAGGNEQYF
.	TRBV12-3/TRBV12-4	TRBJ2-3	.	TGTGCCAGCAGTTTTAACCCGGGGGCTCAAGCAGATACGCAGTATTTT	CASSFNPGAQADTQYF
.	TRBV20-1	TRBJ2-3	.	TGCAGTGCTAGGGCAGGGGCTTTCTCCTCAGATACGCAGTATTTT	CSARAGAFSSDTQYF
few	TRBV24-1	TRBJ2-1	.	TGTGCCACCAGTGACAGGGAAACCTACAATGAGCAGTTCTTC	CATSDRETYNEQFF
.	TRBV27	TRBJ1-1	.	TGTGCCAGCAGTTTACAGGGGCTTGCTGAAGCTTTCTTT	CASSLQGLAEAFF
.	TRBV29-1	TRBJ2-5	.	TGCAGCGTTGAAGCCGACAGTCGGAAGACCCAGTACTTC	CSVEADSRKTQYF
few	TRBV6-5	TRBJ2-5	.	TGTGCCAGCAGTTCCGGTTACGATCTACAGGGTCAAGAGACCCAGTACTTC	CASSSGYDLQGQETQYF
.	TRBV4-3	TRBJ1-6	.	TGCGCCAGCAGCCAAGAACCACAAGGGGGGACCGACACATATAATTCACCCCTCCACTTT	CASSQEPQGGTDTYNSPLHF
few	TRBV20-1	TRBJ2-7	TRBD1	TGCAGTGCCCTAGGCTGGGGACAGGGGAGGAACGAGCAGTACTTC	CSALGWGQGRNEQYF
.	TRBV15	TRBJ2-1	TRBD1	TGTGCCACCAGCAGACAGGGGGCCGATGAGCAGTTCTTC	CATSRQGADEQFF
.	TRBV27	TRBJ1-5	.	TGTGCCAGCAGTTTAGGCGGATTCTATAGCAATCAGCCCCAGCATTTT	CASSLGGFYSNQPQHF
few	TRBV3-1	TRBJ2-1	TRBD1	TGTGCCAGCAGCCCTCGACAGGGGGGCAGTGAGCAGTTCTTC	CASSPRQGGSEQFF